This is a list of T cell receptor beta chains from one sample in a study of beta chain features in type 1 diabetes. Sequenced by immunoSEQ multiplex PCR; TCRdb stores in-frame clones only, minus some. Among under 55,000 clones, 35% to 50% were seen once, and the ten largest hold around 1.5%. Sequencing was carried out using Tregs from blood. Receptors originate from a man in his thirties or forties with type 1 diabetes. Both conserved end residues are part of each CDR3. The D gene is left open where the match is weak. Clone size is shown for a subset of rows, as once, few, many or a class of expanded clone.

v_call	clone_size	d_call	j_call	cdr3_aa	cdr3_nt
TRBV5-6	.	TRBD2	TRBJ2-7	CASSRIPGLAGVLSYEQYF	TGTGCCAGCAGCCGGATACCGGGACTAGCGGGAGTTTTATCCTACGAGCAGTACTTC
TRBV11-2	.	TRBD2	TRBJ2-7	CASSFLAGAETGEQYF	TGTGCCAGCAGCTTCTTAGCGGGAGCAGAAACGGGGGAGCAGTACTTC
TRBV5-6	few	.	TRBJ2-2	CASSLGPSDLPGLFF	TGTGCCAGCAGCTTGGGTCCTTCAGATCTTCCGGGACTGTTTTTT
TRBV2	.	TRBD2	TRBJ2-2	CASSVAGGPRPGELFF	TGTGCCAGCAGTGTAGCGGGAGGGCCTCGTCCCGGGGAGCTGTTTTTT
TRBV28	few	.	TRBJ1-5	CASRHPSQVQPQHF	TGTGCCAGCAGGCACCCCTCCCAGGTTCAGCCCCAGCATTTT
TRBV28	few	.	TRBJ2-4	CASSSNARFSAIQYF	TGTGCCAGCAGTTCAAATGCTAGATTTAGCGCCATTCAGTACTTC
TRBV7-3	.	.	TRBJ2-6	CASSWADSGANVLTF	TGTGCCAGCAGCTGGGCCGACTCTGGGGCCAACGTCCTGACTTTC
TRBV4-1	.	.	TRBJ2-3	CASSRLGGPTLSYTQYF	TGCGCCAGCAGCCGTCTTGGAGGGCCGACGCTGAGTTATACGCAGTATTTT
TRBV7-9	few	.	TRBJ2-5	CASSFPGVETQYF	TGTGCCAGCAGCTTTCCGGGTGTGGAGACCCAGTACTTC
TRBV11-2	few	.	TRBJ2-5	CASSLVRGSWIETQYF	TGTGCCAGCAGCTTAGTCCGCGGCTCGTGGATAGAGACCCAGTACTTC
TRBV5-1	.	.	TRBJ1-2	CASSEQGDYGYTF	TGCGCCAGCAGCGAACAGGGAGACTATGGCTACACCTTC
TRBV5-4	.	.	TRBJ1-2	CASSGPGTNYGYTF	TGTGCCAGCAGCGGACCCGGGACAAACTATGGCTACACCTTC
TRBV6-4	medium-sized	.	TRBJ1-1	CASSADRNTEAFF	TGTGCCAGCAGTGCCGACAGGAACACTGAAGCTTTCTTT
TRBV5-1	.	.	TRBJ2-7	CASSQRQDSYEQYF	TGCGCCAGCAGCCAGCGACAGGACTCCTACGAGCAGTACTTC
TRBV4-2	.	.	TRBJ2-3	CASSQEHSTDTQYF	TGTGCCAGCAGCCAAGAGCACTCCACAGATACGCAGTATTTT
TRBV7-9	.	.	TRBJ1-1	CASSSAHTEAFF	TGTGCCAGCAGCTCCGCGCACACTGAAGCTTTCTTT
TRBV18	once	TRBD1	TRBJ1-1	CASSRSLDRDTEAFF	TGTGCCAGCTCCCGCTCGCTAGACAGGGATACTGAAGCTTTCTTT
TRBV4-1	.	TRBD1	TRBJ2-5	CASSQLQGVGETQYF	TGCGCCAGCAGCCAATTACAGGGGGTAGGGGAGACCCAGTACTTC
TRBV6-1	.	.	TRBJ1-5	CASRLIGGNQPQHF	TGTGCCAGCAGGCTCATAGGGGGAAATCAGCCCCAGCATTTT
TRBV30	.	.	TRBJ2-3	CAWMGDSGTDTQYF	TGTGCCTGGATGGGGGACTCCGGCACAGATACGCAGTATTTT
TRBV7-2	.	.	TRBJ2-3	CASSPQSQDTQYF	TGTGCCAGCAGCCCCCAATCCCAAGATACGCAGTATTTT
TRBV5-4	.	.	TRBJ2-2	CASSASLLGTNTGELFF	TGTGCCAGCAGCGCGTCTCTTCTCGGTACGAACACCGGGGAGCTGTTTTTT
TRBV9	few	.	TRBJ2-1	CASSVSGSYNEQFF	TGTGCCAGCAGCGTGTCGGGTTCCTACAATGAGCAGTTCTTC
TRBV7-9	many	TRBD2	TRBJ2-5	CASSPSGGQETQYF	TGTGCCAGCAGCCCCAGCGGGGGACAAGAGACCCAGTACTTC
TRBV2	.	TRBD2	TRBJ2-1	CASQGGNEQFF	TGTGCCAGTCAGGGAGGGAATGAGCAGTTCTTC
TRBV5-1	medium-sized	.	TRBJ2-1	CASRLLGGNEQFF	TGCGCCAGCAGACTCCTCGGCGGCAATGAGCAGTTCTTC
TRBV28	.	TRBD1	TRBJ1-2	CASSWGQGDYGYTF	TGTGCCAGCAGTTGGGGACAGGGCGACTATGGCTACACCTTC
TRBV27	once	.	TRBJ1-5	CASSWENNQPQHF	TGTGCCAGCAGTTGGGAGAACAATCAGCCCCAGCATTTT